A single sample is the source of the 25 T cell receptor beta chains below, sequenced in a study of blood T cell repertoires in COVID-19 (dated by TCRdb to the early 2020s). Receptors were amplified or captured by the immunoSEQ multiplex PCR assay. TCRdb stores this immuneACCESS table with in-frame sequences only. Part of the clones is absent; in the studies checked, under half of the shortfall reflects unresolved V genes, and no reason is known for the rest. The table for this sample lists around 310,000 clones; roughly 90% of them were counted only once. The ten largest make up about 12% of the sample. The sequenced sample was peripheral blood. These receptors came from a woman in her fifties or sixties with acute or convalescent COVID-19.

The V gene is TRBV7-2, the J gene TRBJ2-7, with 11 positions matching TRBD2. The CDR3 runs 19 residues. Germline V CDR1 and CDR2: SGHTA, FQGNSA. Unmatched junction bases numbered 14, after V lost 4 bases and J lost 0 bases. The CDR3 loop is CASSSDISGLAESSYEQYF. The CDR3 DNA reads TGTGCCAGCAGCTCAGACATTTCGGGACTAGCGGAAAGCTCCTACGAGCAGTACTTC.

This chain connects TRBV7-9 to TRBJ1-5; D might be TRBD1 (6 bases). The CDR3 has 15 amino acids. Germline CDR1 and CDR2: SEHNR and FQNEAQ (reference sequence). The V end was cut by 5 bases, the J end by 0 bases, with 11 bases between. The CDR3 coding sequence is TGTGCCAGCAGCCCCGGGACAAATAGCAATCAGCCCCAGCATTTT. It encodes CASSPGTNSNQPQHF.

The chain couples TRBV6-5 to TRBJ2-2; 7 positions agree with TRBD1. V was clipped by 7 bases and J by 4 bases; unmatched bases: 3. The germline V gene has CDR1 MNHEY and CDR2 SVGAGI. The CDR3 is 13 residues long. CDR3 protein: CASTQGVTGELFF. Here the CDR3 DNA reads TGTGCCAGCACCCAGGGGGTCACCGGGGAGCTGTTTTTT.

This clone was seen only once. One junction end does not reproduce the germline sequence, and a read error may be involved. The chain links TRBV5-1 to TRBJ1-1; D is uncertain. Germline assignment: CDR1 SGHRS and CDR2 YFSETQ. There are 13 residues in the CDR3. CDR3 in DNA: TGCGCCAGCAGCTTGGGGCCGAACGCTGAAGCTTTCTTT. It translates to CASSLGPNAEAFF.

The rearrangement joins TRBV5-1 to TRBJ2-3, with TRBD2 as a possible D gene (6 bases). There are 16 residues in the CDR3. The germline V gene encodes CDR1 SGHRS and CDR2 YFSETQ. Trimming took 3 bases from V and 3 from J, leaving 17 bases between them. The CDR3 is CASSWGGGMGTDTQYF. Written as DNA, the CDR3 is TGCGCCAGCAGCTGGGGCGGAGGGATGGGAACAGATACGCAGTATTTT.

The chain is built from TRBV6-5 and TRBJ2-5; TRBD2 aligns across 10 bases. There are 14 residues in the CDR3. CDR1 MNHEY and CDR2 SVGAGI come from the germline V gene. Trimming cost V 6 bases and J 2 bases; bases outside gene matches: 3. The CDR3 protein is CASRQLAGQETQYF. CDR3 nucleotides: TGTGCCAGCAGACAACTAGCGGGGCAAGAGACCCAGTACTTC.

CDR3 protein: CATSAPGGNTEAFF. The CDR3 DNA sequence: TGTGCCACCAGCGCACCGGGGGGAAACACTGAAGCTTTCTTT. The chain uses TRBV15 and TRBJ1-1, with D possibly being TRBD1 (5 bases). The germline V gene encodes CDR1 LNHNV and CDR2 YYDKDF (reference sequence). The length of the CDR3 is 14 residues. V shed 5 bases and J shed 2 bases, with 12 bases lying between them.

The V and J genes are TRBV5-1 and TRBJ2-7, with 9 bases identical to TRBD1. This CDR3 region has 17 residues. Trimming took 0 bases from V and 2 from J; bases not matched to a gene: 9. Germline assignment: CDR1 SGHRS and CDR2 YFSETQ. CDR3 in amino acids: CASSLVHGTGFPYEQYF. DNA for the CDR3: TGCGCCAGCAGCTTGGTGCATGGGACAGGGTTCCCCTACGAGCAGTACTTC.

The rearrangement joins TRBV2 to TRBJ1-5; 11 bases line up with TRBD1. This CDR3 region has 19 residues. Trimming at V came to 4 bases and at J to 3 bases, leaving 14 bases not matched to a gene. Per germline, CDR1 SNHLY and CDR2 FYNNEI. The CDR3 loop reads CASSVPRTGGVFDNQPQHF. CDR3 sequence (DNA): TGTGCCAGCAGTGTCCCCCGGACAGGGGGCGTTTTTGACAATCAGCCCCAGCATTTT.

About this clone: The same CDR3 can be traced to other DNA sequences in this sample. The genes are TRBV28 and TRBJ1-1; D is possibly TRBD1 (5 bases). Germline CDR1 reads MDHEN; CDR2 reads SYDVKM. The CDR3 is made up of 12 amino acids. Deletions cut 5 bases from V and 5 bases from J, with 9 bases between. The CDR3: CASSRRDTEAFF. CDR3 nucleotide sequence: TGTGCCAGCAGTCGCAGGGATACTGAAGCTTTCTTT.

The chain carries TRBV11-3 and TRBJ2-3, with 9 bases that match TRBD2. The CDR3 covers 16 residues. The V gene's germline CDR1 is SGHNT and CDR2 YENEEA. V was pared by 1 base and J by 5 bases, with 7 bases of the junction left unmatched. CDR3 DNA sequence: TGTGCCAGCAGCTTAGGTAGCGGGAGCGTGGGAGATACGCAGTATTTT. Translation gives CASSLGSGSVGDTQYF. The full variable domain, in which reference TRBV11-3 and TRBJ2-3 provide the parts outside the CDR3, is EAGVVQSPRYKIIEKKQPVAFWCNPISGHNTLYWYLQNLGQGPELLIRYENEEAVDDSQLPKDRFSAERLKGVDSTLKIQPAELGDSAVYLCASSLGSGSVGDTQYFGPGTRLTVL.

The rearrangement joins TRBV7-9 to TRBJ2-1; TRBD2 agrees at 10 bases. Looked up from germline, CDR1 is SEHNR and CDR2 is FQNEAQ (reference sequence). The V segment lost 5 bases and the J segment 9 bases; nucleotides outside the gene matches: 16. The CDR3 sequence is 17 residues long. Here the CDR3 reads CASSPGAAGTSDREQFF. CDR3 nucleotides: TGTGCCAGCAGCCCCGGGGCCGCCGGGACTAGCGACCGTGAGCAGTTCTTC.

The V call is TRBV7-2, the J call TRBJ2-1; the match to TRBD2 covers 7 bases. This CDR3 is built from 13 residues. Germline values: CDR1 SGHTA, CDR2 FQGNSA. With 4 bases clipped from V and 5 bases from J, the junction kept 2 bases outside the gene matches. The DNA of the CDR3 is TGTGCCAGCAGCTCCAGCGGGGACAATGAGCAGTTCTTC. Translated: CASSSSGDNEQFF.

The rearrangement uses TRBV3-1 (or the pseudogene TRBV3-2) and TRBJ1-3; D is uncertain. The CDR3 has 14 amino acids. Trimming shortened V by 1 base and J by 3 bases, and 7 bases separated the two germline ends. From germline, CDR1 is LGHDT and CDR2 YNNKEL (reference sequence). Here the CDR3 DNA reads TGTGCCAGCAGCCAAGGAGGCATTGGAAACACCATATATTTT. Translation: CASSQGGIGNTIYF.

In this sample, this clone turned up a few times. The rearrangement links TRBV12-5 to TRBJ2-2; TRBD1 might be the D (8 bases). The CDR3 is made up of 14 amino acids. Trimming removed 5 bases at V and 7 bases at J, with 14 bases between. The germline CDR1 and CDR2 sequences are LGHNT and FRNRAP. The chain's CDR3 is CASGRTGRGGELFF. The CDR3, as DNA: TGTGCTAGTGGTCGGACAGGGAGGGGCGGGGAGCTGTTTTTT. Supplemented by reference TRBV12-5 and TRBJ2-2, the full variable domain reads DARVTQTPRHKVTEMGQEVTMRCQPILGHNTVFWYRQTMMQGLELLAYFRNRAPLDDSGMPKDRFSAEMPDATLATLKIQPSEPRDSAVYFCASGRTGRGGELFFGEGSRLTVL.

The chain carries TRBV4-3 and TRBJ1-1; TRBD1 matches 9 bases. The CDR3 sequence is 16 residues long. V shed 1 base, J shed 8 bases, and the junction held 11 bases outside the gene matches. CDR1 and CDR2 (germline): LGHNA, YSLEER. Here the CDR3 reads CASSQGPSWTGVEAFF. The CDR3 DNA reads TGCGCCAGCAGCCAAGGCCCCTCTTGGACAGGGGTCGAAGCTTTCTTT.

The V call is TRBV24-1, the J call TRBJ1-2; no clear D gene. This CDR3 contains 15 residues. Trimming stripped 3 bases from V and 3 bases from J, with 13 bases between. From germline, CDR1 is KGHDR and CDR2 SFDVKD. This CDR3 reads CATSDGHAGDYGYTF. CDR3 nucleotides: TGTGCCACCAGTGATGGGCACGCCGGTGACTATGGCTACACCTTC.

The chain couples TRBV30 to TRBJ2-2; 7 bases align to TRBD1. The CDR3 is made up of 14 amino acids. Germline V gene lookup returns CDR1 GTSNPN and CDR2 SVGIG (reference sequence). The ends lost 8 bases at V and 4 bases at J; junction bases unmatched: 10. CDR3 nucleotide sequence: TGTGCCCGCCAGGGGGTAGGGGGCACCGGGGAGCTGTTTTTT. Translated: CARQGVGGTGELFF.

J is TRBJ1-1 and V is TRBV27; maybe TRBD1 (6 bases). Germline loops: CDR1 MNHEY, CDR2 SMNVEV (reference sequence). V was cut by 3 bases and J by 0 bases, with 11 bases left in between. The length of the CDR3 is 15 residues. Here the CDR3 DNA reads TGTGCCAGCAGTTTGGCAGGGACATTGAACACTGAAGCTTTCTTT. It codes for CASSLAGTLNTEAFF.

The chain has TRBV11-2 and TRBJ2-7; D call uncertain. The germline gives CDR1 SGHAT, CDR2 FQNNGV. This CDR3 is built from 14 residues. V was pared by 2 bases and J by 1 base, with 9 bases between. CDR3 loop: CASSLLSVSYEQYF. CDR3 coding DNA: TGTGCCAGCAGCTTACTCTCCGTATCCTACGAGCAGTACTTC.

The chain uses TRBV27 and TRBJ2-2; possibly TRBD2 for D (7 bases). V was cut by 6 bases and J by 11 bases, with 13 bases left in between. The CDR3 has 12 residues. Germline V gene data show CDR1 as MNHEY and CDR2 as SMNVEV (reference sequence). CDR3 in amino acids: CASSLRGGELFF. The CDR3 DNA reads TGTGCCAGCAGCCTAAGGGGGGGCGAGCTGTTTTTT.

The DNA of the CDR3 is TGTGTCCTAAAGGAGCTACGAGGACAAGAGACCCAGTACTTC. It specifies CVLKELRGQETQYF. The chain carries TRBV7-2 and TRBJ2-5; no firm D call. This CDR3 region has 14 residues. Germline V gives CDR1 SGHTA, CDR2 FQGNSA.

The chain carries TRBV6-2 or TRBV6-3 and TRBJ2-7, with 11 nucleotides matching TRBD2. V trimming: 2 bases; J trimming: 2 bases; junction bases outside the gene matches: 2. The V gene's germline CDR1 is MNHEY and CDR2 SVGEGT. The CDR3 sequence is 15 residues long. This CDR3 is CASSYVAGGPYEQYF. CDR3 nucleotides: TGTGCCAGCAGTTACGTAGCGGGAGGGCCCTACGAGCAGTACTTC.

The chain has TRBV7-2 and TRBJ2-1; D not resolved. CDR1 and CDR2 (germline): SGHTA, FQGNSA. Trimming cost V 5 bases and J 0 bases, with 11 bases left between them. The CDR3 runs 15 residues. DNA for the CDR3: TGTGCCAGCAGCCAATGGTGGAGCTCCTACAATGAGCAGTTCTTC. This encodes CASSQWWSSYNEQFF.

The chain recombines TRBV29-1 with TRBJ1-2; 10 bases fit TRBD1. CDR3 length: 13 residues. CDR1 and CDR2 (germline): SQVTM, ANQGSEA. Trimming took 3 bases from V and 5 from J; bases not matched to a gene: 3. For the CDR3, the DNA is TGCAGCGTTGAGTTGGGACAGGGGTATGGCTACACCTTC. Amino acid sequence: CSVELGQGYGYTF.